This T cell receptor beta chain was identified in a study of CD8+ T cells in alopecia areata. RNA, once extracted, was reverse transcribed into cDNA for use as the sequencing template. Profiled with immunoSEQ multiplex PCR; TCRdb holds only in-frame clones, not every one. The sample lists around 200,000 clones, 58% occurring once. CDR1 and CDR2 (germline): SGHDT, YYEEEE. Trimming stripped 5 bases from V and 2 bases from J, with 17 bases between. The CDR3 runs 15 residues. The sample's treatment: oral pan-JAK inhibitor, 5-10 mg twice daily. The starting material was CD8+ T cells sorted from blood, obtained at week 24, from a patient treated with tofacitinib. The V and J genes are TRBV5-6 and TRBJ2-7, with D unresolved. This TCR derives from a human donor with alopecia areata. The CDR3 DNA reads TGTGCCAGCAGTTCAAAGCACCGAAAGGCCTACGAGCAGTACTTC. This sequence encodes CASSSKHRKAYEQYF. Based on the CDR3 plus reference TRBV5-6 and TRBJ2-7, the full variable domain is DAGVTQSPTHLIKTRGQQVTLRCSPKSGHDTVSWYQQALGQGPQFIFQYYEEEERQRGNFPDRFSGHQFPNYSSELNVNALLLGDSALYLCASSSKHRKAYEQYFGPGTRLTVT.